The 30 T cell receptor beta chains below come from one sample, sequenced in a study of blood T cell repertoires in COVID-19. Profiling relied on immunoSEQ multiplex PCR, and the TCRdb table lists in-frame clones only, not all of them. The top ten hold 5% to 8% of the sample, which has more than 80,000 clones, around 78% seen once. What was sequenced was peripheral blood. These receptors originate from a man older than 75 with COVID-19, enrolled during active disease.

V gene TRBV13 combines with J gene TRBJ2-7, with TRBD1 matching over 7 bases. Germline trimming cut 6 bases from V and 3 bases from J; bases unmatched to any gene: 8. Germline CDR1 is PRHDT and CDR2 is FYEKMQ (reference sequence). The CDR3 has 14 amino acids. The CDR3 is CASSRRGQVYEQYF. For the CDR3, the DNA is TGTGCCAGCAGTCGAAGAGGACAGGTCTACGAGCAGTACTTC.

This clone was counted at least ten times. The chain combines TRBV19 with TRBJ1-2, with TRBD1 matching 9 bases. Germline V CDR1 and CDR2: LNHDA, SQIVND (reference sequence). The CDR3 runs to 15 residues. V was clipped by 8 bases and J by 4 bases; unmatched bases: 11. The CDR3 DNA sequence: TGTGCCAGTGGGGGGACAGGGACTGGTGTCTATGGCTACACCTTC. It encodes CASGGTGTGVYGYTF.

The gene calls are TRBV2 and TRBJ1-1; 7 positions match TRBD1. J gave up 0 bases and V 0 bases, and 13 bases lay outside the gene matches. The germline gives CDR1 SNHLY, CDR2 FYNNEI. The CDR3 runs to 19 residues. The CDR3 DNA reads TGTGCCAGCAGTGAAGCCGAAATACCTACGACAGGGATGAACACTGAAGCTTTCTTT. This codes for CASSEAEIPTTGMNTEAFF.

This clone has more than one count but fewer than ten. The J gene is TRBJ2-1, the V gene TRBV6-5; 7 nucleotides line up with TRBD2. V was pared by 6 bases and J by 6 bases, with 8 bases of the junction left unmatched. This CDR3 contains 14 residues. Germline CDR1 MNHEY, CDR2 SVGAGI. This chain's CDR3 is CASRGWGGSNEQFF. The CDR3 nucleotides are TGTGCCAGCAGGGGTTGGGGGGGTAGCAATGAGCAGTTCTTC.

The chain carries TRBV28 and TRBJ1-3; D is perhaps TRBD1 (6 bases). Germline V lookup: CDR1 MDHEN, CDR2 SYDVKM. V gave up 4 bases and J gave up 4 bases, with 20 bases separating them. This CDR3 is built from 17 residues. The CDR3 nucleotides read TGTGCCAGCAGTTCCTACCGCACAGGGAGACGAGGAAACACCATATATTTT. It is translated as CASSSYRTGRRGNTIYF. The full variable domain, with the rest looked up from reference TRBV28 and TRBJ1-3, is DVKVTQSSRYLVKRTGEKVFLECVQDMDHENMFWYRQDPGLGLRLIYFSYDVKMKEKGDIPEGYSVSREKKERFSLILESASTNQTSMYLCASSSYRTGRRGNTIYFGEGSWLTVV.

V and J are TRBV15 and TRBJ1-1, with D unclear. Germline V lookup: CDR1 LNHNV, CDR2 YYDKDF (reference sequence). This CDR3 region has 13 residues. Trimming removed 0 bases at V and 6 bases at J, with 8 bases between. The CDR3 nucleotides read TGTGCCACCAGCAGAGATCATGGAGCTGAAGCTTTCTTT. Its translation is CATSRDHGAEAFF.

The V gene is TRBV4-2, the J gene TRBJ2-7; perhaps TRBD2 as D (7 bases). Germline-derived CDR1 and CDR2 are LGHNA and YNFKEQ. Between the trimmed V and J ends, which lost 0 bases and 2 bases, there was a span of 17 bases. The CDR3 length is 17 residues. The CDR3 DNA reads TGTGCCAGCAGCCAAGATGGGGAGGGGGACCCACCCTACGAGCAGTACTTC. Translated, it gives CASSQDGEGDPPYEQYF.

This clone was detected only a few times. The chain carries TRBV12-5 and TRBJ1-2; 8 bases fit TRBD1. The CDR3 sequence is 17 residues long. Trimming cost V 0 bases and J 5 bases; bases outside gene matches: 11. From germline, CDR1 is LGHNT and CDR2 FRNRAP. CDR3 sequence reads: CASGLVVPQGASYGYTF. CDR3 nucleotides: TGTGCTAGTGGTTTGGTAGTTCCGCAGGGGGCAAGTTATGGCTACACCTTC. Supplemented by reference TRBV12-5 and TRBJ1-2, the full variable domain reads DARVTQTPRHKVTEMGQEVTMRCQPILGHNTVFWYRQTMMQGLELLAYFRNRAPLDDSGMPKDRFSAEMPDATLATLKIQPSEPRDSAVYFCASGLVVPQGASYGYTFGSGTRLTVV.

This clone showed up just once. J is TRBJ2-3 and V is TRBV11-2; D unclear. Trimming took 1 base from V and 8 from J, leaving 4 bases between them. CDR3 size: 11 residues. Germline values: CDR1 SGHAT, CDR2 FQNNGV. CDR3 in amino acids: CASSLGPTQYF. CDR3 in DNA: TGTGCCAGCAGCTTAGGGCCTACGCAGTATTTT. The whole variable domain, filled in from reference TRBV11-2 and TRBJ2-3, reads EAGVAQSPRYKIIEKRQSVAFWCNPISGHATLYWYQQILGQGPKLLIQFQNNGVVDDSQLPKDRFSAERLKGVDSTLKIQPAKLEDSAVYLCASSLGPTQYFGPGTRLTVL.

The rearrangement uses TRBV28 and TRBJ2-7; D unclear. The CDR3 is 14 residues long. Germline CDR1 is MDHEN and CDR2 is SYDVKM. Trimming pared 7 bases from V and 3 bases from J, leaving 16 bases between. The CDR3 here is CASTFSGRFYEQYF. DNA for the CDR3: TGTGCCAGCACCTTTAGTGGGCGATTCTACGAGCAGTACTTC.

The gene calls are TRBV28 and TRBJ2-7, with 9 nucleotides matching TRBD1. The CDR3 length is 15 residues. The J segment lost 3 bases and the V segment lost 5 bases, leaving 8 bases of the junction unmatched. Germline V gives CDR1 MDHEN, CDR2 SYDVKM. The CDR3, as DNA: TGTGCCAGCAGTGCCACAGGGGGCTCCTACTACGAGCAGTACTTC. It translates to CASSATGGSYYEQYF. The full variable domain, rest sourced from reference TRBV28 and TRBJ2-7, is DVKVTQSSRYLVKRTGEKVFLECVQDMDHENMFWYRQDPGLGLRLIYFSYDVKMKEKGDIPEGYSVSREKKERFSLILESASTNQTSMYLCASSATGGSYYEQYFGPGTRLTVT.

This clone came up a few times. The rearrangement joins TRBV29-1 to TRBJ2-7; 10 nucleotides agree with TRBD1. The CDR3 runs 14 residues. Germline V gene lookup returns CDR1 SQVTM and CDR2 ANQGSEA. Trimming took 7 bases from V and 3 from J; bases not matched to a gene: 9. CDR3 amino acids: CSAGGRDRGYEQYF. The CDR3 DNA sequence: TGCAGCGCTGGGGGCCGGGACAGGGGCTACGAGCAGTACTTC.

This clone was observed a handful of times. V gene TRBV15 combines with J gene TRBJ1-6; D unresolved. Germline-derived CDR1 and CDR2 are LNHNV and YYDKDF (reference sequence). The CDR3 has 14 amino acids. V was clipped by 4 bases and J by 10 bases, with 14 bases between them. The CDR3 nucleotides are TGTGCCACCAGCACCTCGCTATCCAACTCACCCCTCCACTTT. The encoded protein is CATSTSLSNSPLHF.

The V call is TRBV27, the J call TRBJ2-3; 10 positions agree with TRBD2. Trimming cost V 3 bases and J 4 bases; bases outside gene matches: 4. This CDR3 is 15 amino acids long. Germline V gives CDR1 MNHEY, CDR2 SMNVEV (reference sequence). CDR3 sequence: CASSFLAGVSDTQYF. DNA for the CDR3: TGTGCCAGCAGTTTCCTAGCGGGAGTGTCAGATACGCAGTATTTT.

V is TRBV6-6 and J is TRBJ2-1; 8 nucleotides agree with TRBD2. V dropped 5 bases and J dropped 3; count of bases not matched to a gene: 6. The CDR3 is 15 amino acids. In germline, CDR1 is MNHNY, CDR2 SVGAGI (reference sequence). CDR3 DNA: TGTGCCAGCAGTAACCTACTAGCGGTCTACAATGAGCAGTTCTTC. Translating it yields CASSNLLAVYNEQFF.

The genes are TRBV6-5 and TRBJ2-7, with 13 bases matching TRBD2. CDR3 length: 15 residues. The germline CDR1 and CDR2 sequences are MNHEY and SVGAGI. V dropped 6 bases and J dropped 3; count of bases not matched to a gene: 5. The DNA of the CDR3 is TGTGCCAGCAGATCGGGACTAGCGGGAAGCTACGAGCAGTACTTC. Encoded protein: CASRSGLAGSYEQYF.

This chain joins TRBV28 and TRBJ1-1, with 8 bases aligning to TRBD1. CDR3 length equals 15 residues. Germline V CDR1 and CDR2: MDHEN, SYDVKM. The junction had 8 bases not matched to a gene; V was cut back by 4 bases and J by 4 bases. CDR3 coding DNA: TGTGCCAGCAGTTGGGCAGGGGGCGGGATCACTGAAGCTTTCTTT. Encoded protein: CASSWAGGGITEAFF.

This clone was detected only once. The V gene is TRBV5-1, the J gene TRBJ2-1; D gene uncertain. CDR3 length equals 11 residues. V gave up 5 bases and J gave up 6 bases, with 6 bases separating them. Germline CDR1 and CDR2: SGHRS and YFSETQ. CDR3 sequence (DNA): TGCGCCAGCAGGGGCCTCAATGAGCAGTTCTTC. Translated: CASRGLNEQFF.

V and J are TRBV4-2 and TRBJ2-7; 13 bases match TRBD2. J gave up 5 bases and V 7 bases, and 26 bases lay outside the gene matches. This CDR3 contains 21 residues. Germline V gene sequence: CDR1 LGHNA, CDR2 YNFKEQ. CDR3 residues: CASTDPGQGSRTSGRSHEQYF. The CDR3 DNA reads TGTGCCAGCACCGACCCGGGACAGGGTTCCCGGACTAGCGGGAGATCCCACGAGCAGTACTTC.

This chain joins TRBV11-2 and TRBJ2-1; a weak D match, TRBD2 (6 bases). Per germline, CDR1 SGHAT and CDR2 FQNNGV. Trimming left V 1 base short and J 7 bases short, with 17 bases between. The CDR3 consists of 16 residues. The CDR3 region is CASSLVISGLYNEQFF. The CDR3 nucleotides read TGTGCCAGCAGCTTAGTGATCAGCGGGCTCTATAATGAGCAGTTCTTC.

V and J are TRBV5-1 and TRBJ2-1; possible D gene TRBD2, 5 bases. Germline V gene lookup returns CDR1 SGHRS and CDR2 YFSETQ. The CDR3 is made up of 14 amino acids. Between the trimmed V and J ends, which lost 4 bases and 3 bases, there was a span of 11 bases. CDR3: CASSPRGNYNEQFF. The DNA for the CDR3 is TGCGCCAGCAGCCCCCGAGGGAACTACAATGAGCAGTTCTTC.

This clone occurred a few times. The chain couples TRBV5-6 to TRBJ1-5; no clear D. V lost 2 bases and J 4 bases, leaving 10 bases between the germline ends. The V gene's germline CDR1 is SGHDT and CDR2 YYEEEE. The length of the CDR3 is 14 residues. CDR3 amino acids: CASSLGLINQPQHF. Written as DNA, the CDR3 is TGTGCCAGCAGCTTAGGACTGATAAATCAGCCCCAGCATTTT.

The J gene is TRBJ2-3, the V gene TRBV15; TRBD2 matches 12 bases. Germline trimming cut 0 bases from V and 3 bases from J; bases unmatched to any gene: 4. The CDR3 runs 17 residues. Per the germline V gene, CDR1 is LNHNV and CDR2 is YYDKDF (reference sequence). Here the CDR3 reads CATSRDRLAGATDTQYF. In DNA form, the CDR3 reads TGTGCCACCAGCAGAGATAGACTAGCGGGAGCTACAGATACGCAGTATTTT.

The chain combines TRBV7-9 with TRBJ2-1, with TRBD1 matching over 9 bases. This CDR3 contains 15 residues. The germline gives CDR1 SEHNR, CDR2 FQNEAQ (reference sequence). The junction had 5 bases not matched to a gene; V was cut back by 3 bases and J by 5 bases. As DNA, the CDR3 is TGTGCCAGCAGCTTGGCGGACAGGGGCAACAATGAGCAGTTCTTC. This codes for CASSLADRGNNEQFF.

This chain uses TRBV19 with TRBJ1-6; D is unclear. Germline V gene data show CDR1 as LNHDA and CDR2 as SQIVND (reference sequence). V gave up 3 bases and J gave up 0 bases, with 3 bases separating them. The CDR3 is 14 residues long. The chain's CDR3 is CASSILSYNSPLHF. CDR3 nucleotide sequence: TGTGCCAGTAGTATTCTCTCCTATAATTCACCCCTCCACTTT.

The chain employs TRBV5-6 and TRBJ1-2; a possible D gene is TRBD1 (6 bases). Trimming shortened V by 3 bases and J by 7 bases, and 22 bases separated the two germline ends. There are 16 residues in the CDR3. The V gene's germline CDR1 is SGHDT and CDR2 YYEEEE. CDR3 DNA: TGTGCCAGCAGCTATCGACAGGTAGGGCTCCTCTCTGGCTACACCTTC. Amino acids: CASSYRQVGLLSGYTF.

The CDR3, as DNA: TGTGCCAGCAGCCCCGGGGGGACCCGCCAAGAGACCCAGTACTTC. This translates into CASSPGGTRQETQYF. The rearrangement links TRBV7-2 to TRBJ2-5, with 7 bases aligning to TRBD2. The germline gives CDR1 SGHTA, CDR2 FQGNSA. V lost 5 bases, J lost 1 base, and 7 bases stayed unmatched. The CDR3 covers 15 residues.

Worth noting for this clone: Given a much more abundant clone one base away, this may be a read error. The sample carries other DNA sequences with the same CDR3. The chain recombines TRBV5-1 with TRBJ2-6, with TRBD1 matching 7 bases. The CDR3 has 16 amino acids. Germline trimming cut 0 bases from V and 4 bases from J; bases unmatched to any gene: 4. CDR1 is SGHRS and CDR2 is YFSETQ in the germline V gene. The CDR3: CASSLEQGVGANVLTF. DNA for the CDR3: TGCGCCAGCAGCTTGGAGCAGGGGGTGGGGGCCAACGTCCTGACTTTC.

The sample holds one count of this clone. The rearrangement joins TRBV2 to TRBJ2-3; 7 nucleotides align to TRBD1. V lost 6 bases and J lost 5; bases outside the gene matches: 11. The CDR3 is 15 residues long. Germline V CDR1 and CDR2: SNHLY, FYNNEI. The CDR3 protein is CASSSQTGLEDTQYF. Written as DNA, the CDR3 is TGTGCCAGCAGCTCTCAGACAGGGTTGGAAGATACGCAGTATTTT.

The CDR3 is CASSWGQMNTEAFF. The CDR3 bases are TGTGCCAGCAGCTGGGGACAGATGAACACTGAAGCTTTCTTT. This chain uses TRBV5-6 with TRBJ1-1; TRBD1 matches at 7 bases. The CDR3 has 14 amino acids. With 3 bases clipped from V and 0 bases from J, the junction kept 2 bases outside the gene matches. Germline values: CDR1 SGHDT, CDR2 YYEEEE.